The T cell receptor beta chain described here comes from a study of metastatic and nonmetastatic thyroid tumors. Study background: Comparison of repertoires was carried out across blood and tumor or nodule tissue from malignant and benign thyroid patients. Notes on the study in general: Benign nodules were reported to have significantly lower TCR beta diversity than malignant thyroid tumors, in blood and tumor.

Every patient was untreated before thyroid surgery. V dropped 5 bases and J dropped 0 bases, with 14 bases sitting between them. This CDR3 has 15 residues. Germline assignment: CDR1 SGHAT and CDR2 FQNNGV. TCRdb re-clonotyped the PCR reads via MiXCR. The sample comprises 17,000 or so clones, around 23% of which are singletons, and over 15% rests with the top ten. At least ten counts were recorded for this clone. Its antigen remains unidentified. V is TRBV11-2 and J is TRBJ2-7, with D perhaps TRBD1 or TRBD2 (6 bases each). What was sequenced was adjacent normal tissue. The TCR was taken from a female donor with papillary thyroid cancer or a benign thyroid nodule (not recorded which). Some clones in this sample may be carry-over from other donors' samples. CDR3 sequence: CASSPGDSSSYEQYF. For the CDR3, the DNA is TGTGCCAGCAGCCCAGGGGACTCAAGCTCCTACGAGCAGTACTTC.